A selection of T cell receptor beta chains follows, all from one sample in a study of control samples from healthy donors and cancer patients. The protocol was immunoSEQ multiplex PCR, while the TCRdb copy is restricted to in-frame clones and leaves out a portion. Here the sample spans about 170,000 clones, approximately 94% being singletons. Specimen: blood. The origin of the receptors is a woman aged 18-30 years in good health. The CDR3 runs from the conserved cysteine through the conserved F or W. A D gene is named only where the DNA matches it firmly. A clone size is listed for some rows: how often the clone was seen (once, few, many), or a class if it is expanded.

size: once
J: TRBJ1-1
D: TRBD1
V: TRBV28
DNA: TGTGCCAGCAGAACAATCGGGACAGGGGATCGTGAAGCTTTCTTT
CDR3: CASRTIGTGDREAFF

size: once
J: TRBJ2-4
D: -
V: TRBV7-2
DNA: TGTGCCAGCAGCGCCATCCTGGGACTCCGAGACGTGGGAAACATTCAGTACTTC
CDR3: CASSAILGLRDVGNIQYF

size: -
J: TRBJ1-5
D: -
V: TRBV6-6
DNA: TGTGCCAGCAGTGGTTCTCCTGAGGGACAGCCCCAGCATTTT
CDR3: CASSGSPEGQPQHF

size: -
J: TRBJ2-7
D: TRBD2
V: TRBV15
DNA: TGTGCCACCAGCAGAGATCTCTATTTTGGCGGGAGCTTTCCCCCCTACGAGCAGTACTTC
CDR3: CATSRDLYFGGSFPPYEQYF

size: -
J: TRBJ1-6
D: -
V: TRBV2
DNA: TGTGCCAGCAGTGTGGAGATATCACCCCTCCACTTT
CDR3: CASSVEISPLHF

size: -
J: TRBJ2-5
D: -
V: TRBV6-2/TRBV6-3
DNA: TGTGCCAGCAGTACCGGAGAGACCCAGTACTTC
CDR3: CASSTGETQYF

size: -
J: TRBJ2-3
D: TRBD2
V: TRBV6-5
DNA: TGTGCCAGCAAGACTAGCGGAGGGCGGGCAGATACGCAGTATTTT
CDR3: CASKTSGGRADTQYF

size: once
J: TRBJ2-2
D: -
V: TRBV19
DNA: TGTGCCAGTAGTATCTGGGGAATTAGCGTCGGGGAGCTGTTTTTT
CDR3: CASSIWGISVGELFF

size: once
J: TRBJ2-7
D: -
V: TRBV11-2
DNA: TGTGCCAGCAGCCCCATCGGGGACGAGCAGTACTTC
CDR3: CASSPIGDEQYF

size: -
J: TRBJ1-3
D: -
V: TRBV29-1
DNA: TGCAGCGTTGAAGATAGGCGGACAAACACCATATATTTT
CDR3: CSVEDRRTNTIYF

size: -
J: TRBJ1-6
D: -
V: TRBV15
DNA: TGTGCCACCAGCAGGGCAAATTCACCCCTCCACTTT
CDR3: CATSRANSPLHF

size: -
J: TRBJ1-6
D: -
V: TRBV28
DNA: TGTGCCAGCAGTTTAGGGGCACCCCTCCACTTT
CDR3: CASSLGAPLHF

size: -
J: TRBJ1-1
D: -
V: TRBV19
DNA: TGTGCCAGTAGTATGGCAGGGACTGAAGCTTTCTTT
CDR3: CASSMAGTEAFF

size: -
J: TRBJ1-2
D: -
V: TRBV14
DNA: TGTGCCAGCAGCCAACCGGGGGCAGGGACATTTGGCTACACCTTC
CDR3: CASSQPGAGTFGYTF

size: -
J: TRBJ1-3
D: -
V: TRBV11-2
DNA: TGTGCCAGCAGCTTACAGGGGCCTCGGAGCTCTGGAAACACCATATATTTT
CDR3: CASSLQGPRSSGNTIYF

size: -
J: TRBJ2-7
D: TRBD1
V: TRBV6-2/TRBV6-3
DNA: TGTGCCAGCAGTTCCGCCAGGACAGGACCCCCCTACGAGCAGTACTTC
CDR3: CASSSARTGPPYEQYF

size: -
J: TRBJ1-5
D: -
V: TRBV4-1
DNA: TGCGCCAGCAGCCAAGATCCGGGGCCCCTTTCTCATCGCCAGCATTTT
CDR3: CASSQDPGPLSHRQHF

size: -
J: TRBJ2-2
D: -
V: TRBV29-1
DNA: TGCAGCGTTGAAACCCAGGGAAGAGCCGGGGAGCTGTTTTTT
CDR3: CSVETQGRAGELFF

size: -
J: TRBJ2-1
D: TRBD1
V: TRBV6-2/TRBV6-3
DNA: TGTGCCAGCAGTCGGGACAGATACAATGAGCAGTTCTTC
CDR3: CASSRDRYNEQFF

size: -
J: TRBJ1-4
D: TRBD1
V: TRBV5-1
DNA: TGCGCCAGCAGCTTCAAACAGGGGTATCATGAAAAACTGTTTTTT
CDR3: CASSFKQGYHEKLFF

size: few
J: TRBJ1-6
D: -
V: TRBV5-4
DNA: TGTGCCAGCAGCTTGGGGCGGGGGTTAGAATCACCCCTCCACTTT
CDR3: CASSLGRGLESPLHF

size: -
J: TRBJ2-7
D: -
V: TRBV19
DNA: TGTGCCAGTAGCGGCCGGGACACTTCCTACGAGCAGTACTTC
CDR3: CASSGRDTSYEQYF

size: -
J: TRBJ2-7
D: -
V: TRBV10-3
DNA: TGTGCCATCACTAAGGGGGAAGGGTACGAGCAGTACTTC
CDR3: CAITKGEGYEQYF

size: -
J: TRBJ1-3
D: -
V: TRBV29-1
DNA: TGCAGCGTTCTGCCAGACGGTACTGGAAACACCATATATTTT
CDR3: CSVLPDGTGNTIYF

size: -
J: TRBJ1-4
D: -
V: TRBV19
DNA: TGTGCCAGTAAGGCGGGGACAAGGGATGAAAAACTGTTTTTT
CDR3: CASKAGTRDEKLFF

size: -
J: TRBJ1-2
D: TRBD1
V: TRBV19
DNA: TGTGCCAGTAGTACCCCCGGGGGAGGGGGCGCAGAGTATGGCTACACCTTC
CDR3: CASSTPGGGGAEYGYTF

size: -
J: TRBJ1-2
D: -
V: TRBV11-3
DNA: TGTGCCAGCCAGGGTCACTATGGCTACACCTTC
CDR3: CASQGHYGYTF

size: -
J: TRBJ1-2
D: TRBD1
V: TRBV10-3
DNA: TGTGCCTCCACAGGGGGTAACTATGGCTACACCTTC
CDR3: CASTGGNYGYTF